A selection of T cell receptor beta chains follows, all from one sample in a study of regulatory T cells in long-lasting Graves disease. In TCRdb, the multiplex PCR reads were re-called with MiXCR into one record per CDR3 protein. The table lists around 420,000 distinct CDR3 sequences, about 15% of them singletons. The data also belong to a second study, concerning T cells in Graves' hyperthyroidism and ophthalmopathy.

Sequenced here: peripheral blood mononuclear cells (PBMCs), sampled at new diagnosis, from a patient treated with antithyroid drugs. The receptors were sampled from a middle-aged woman with Graves disease. Both conserved end residues are part of each CDR3. D genes are given only for firm matches. The size entry is marked missing in some rows and otherwise reads once, few, many or a size class.

J	V	D	size	DNA	CDR3
TRBJ2-4	TRBV28	TRBD2	many	TGTGCCAGCAGTTCGGGGGGTGGGCTAGCCAAAAACATTCAGTACTTC	CASSSGGGLAKNIQYF
TRBJ2-3	TRBV27	NA	many	TGTGCCAGCAGTTTAGGGGGGCGCATAGATACGCAGTATTTT	CASSLGGRIDTQYF
TRBJ2-5	TRBV2	NA	once	TGTGCCAGCAGTGTGGAGGGGACAGAGACCCAGTACTTC	CASSVEGTETQYF
TRBJ2-3	TRBV7-2	TRBD2	many	TGTGCCAGCAGCTCCAGACTAGCGGGAGGACCAGATACGCAGTATTTT	CASSSRLAGGPDTQYF
TRBJ2-7	TRBV10-3	TRBD1	many	TGTGCCATCAATCGACAGGGCTCCTACGAGCAGTACTTC	CAINRQGSYEQYF
TRBJ2-5	TRBV10-3	TRBD1	many	TGTGCCATCAGTGAGTCGGGACAGGGGACCCAGTACTTC	CAISESGQGTQYF
TRBJ2-7	TRBV20-1	TRBD1	many	TGCAGTGCCACCCCCGGGGACAGCTCCTACGAGCAGTACTTC	CSATPGDSSYEQYF
TRBJ1-1	TRBV28	NA	NA	TGTGCCAGCAATGAGGGGGGCTCGCTCACTGAAGCTCTCTTT	CASNEGGSLTEALF
TRBJ1-1	TRBV6-1	NA	many	TGTGCCAGCAGTGAAGGGGAAGGTGCGCGGGGGCGATACACTGAAGCTTTCTTT	CASSEGEGARGRYTEAFF
TRBJ2-5	TRBV27	NA	few	TGTGCCAGCAGTTTCAACCTAGCAAGTGAGACCCAGTACTTC	CASSFNLASETQYF
TRBJ1-2	TRBV10-3	TRBD1	many	TGTGCCATCAGTGAGTCGGACAGGGGGTTTGGCTACACCTTC	CAISESDRGFGYTF
TRBJ1-2	TRBV12-3/TRBV12-4	NA	many	TGTGCCAGCAGTTCCGACGGAAACAGGGATGGCTACACCTTC	CASSSDGNRDGYTF
TRBJ2-3	TRBV20-1	NA	many	TGCAGTGCTACCTTCCCATATACAGATACGCAGTATTTT	CSATFPYTDTQYF
TRBJ2-7	TRBV19	TRBD1	NA	TGTGCCAGTAGTACAATTGGACAGGGGATCGGCTACGAGCAGTACTTC	CASSTIGQGIGYEQYF
TRBJ2-7	TRBV2	NA	many	TGTGCCAGCAGTGACAGGGACTCGCATTGGGCCTACGAGCAGTACTTC	CASSDRDSHWAYEQYF
TRBJ2-3	TRBV7-2	NA	many	TGTGCCAGCAGCTTAGCGGTAGCGGCTAGCACAGATACGCAGTATTTT	CASSLAVAASTDTQYF
TRBJ1-1	TRBV30	NA	NA	TGTGCCTGGAGTGCTGGGGGGAAAACTGAAGCTTTCTTT	CAWSAGGKTEAFF